A single TCR beta chain is shown here with its context. The data originate from a study of technical replicates of blood from several donors. With V trimmed by 4 bases and J by 5 bases, 4 bases remained unmatched. The CDR3 totals 13 residues. Looked up from germline, CDR1 is MGHRA and CDR2 is YSYEKL. Clones were read by immunoSEQ multiplex PCR, and TCRdb kept only the in-frame ones, dropping some. The sample yields some 94,000 clones, almost 97% seen once. Input material: T cells isolated from PBMCs. The receptor was isolated from a human donor in good health. This chain links TRBV4-1 with TRBJ2-5, with 7 bases identical to TRBD1. CDR3 amino acids: CASSLDREETQYF. CDR3 nucleotide sequence: TGCGCCAGCAGCCTCGACAGGGAGGAGACCCAGTACTTC.